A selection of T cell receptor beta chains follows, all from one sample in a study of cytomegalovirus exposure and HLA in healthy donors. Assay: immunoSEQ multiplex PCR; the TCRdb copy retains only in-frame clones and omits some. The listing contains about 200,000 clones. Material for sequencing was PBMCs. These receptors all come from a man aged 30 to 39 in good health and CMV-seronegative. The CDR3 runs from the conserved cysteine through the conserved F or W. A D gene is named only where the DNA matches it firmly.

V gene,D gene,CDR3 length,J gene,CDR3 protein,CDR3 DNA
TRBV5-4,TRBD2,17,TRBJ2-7,CASSFIVTSGNSYEQYF,TGTGCCAGCAGCTTTATTGTTACTAGCGGGAACTCCTACGAGCAGTACTTC
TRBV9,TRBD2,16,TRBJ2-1,CASSSQGRGVYNEQFF,TGTGCCAGCAGCTCCCAGGGGCGGGGGGTATACAATGAGCAGTTCTTC
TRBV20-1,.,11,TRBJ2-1,CSASYSGKQFF,TGCAGTGCTAGCTATAGCGGTAAGCAGTTCTTC
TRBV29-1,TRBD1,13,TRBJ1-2,CSVGDREYSGYTF,TGCAGCGTGGGGGACAGGGAATATAGTGGCTACACCTTC
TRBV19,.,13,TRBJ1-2,CASSMGGLYGYTF,TGTGCCAGTAGTATGGGCGGACTATATGGCTACACCTTC
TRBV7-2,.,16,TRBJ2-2,CASRPASAANTGELFF,TGTGCCAGCAGACCGGCTAGCGCTGCGAACACCGGGGAGCTGTTTTTT
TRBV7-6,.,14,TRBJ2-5,CASRSTGQRETQYF,TGTGCCAGCAGGAGTACAGGGCAACGAGAGACCCAGTACTTC
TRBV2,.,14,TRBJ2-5,CASSGALVGETQYF,TGTGCCAGCTCAGGGGCTTTGGTGGGAGAGACCCAGTACTTC
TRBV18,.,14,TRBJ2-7,CASSPGTGNYEQYF,TGTGCCAGCTCCCCAGGTACAGGGAACTACGAGCAGTACTTC
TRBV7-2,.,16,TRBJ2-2,CASSLSGGANTGELFF,TGTGCCAGCAGCTTATCGGGCGGGGCGAACACCGGGGAGCTGTTTTTT
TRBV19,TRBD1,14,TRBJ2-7,CASSWPGGFNEQYF,TGTGCCAGTAGTTGGCCAGGGGGCTTCAACGAGCAGTACTTC